Described below is a single T cell receptor (beta chain) sequence and its context. The sample originates from a study of CD8 T cells in Susac syndrome. Random hexamers primed reverse transcription of about 0.45 to 1 ug RNA. TCRdb called the immunoSEQ multiplex PCR reads again in MiXCR, with one record for every CDR3 protein. Of about 200,000 distinct CDR3 sequences listed, roughly 95% are singletons. The germline V gene encodes CDR1 MNHEY and CDR2 SVGEGT. V lost 8 bases to trimming and J lost 5 bases, with 12 bases between them. CDR3 length equals 12 residues. This rearrangement joins TRBV6-2 or TRBV6-3 to TRBJ2-5; D call uncertain. What was sequenced was CD4+ T cells from PBMCs. This receptor was obtained from a human donor in good health. The CDR3 sequence: CASGNSVETQYF. The DNA of the CDR3 is TGTGCCAGCGGAAATAGTGTCGAGACCCAGTACTTC.